This TCR beta chain was found in a study of T-cell memory formation after mild COVID-19. Trimming left V 5 bases short and J 2 bases short, with 9 bases between. CDR1 is LNHDA and CDR2 is SQIVND in the germline V gene (reference sequence). The CDR3 spans 13 residues. TCRdb fed the 5' RACE reads into MiXCR, producing one record per CDR3 protein. The data contain about 130,000 distinct CDR3 sequences, roughly 15% of them singletons. The clonotype was recovered from an adult woman who had mild COVID-19 (a few samples of this study predate the infection). Cell type and time point are not known. V is TRBV19 and J is TRBJ1-1, with unresolved D. The specimen sequenced was PBMCs or a T cell subset sorted from them (not recorded which). CDR3 nucleotides: TGTGCCAGTAGTCCCCGTCTCAACACTGAAGCTTTCTTT. Translated, it gives CASSPRLNTEAFF.